Below, 13 T cell receptor beta chains from the same sample are listed, as sequenced in a study of cytomegalovirus exposure and HLA in healthy donors. In the PCR, 60 Vbeta and 13 Jbeta primers were used. Profiling relied on immunoSEQ multiplex PCR, and the TCRdb table lists in-frame clones only, not all of them. The table includes about 130,000 clones, less than 80% detected once. Source material: PBMCs. All receptors derive from a man aged 25-45 years in good health and CMV-seronegative.

The chain joins TRBV9 to TRBJ2-1; TRBD2 agrees at 12 bases. V shed 0 bases, J shed 8 bases, and the junction held 3 bases outside the gene matches. This CDR3 contains 15 residues. The germline CDR1 and CDR2 sequences are SGDLS and YYNGEE. The CDR3 region is CASSVGTSGADEQFF. The CDR3 coding sequence is TGTGCCAGCAGCGTAGGGACTAGCGGGGCTGATGAGCAGTTCTTC.

V and J are TRBV27 and TRBJ2-5; weak D call: TRBD1 (6 bases). TRBJ2-7 explains the end of the DNA better; the J call may be wrong. The CDR3 runs 15 residues. Germline lookup yields CDR1 MNHEY and CDR2 SMNVEV (reference sequence). The CDR3 protein is CASSPFGGTGYEQYF. As DNA, the CDR3 is TGTGCCAGCAGCCCTTTTGGGGGCACCGGCTACGAGCAGTACTTC.

The chain recombines TRBV7-8 with TRBJ1-5; TRBD1 agrees at 12 bases. V gave up 4 bases and J gave up 2 bases; unmatched junction bases: 6. The CDR3 totals 17 residues. CDR1 is SGHVS and CDR2 is FQNEAQ in the germline V gene. This chain's CDR3 is CASSWGQGAMRNQPQHF. CDR3 bases: TGTGCCAGCAGCTGGGGACAGGGGGCGATGCGCAATCAGCCCCAGCATTTT.

The V gene is TRBV29-1, the J gene TRBJ2-5, with 7 positions matching TRBD1. The DNA end is more similar to TRBJ2-7, so the J call may be wrong. Germline assignment: CDR1 SQVTM and CDR2 ANQGSEA. The CDR3 runs 13 residues. The CDR3 coding sequence is TGCAGCGTTCGACAGGGTTTCTCCTACGAGCAGTACTTC. Translating gives CSVRQGFSYEQYF.

The chain recombines TRBV30 with TRBJ2-7; the match to TRBD1 covers 11 bases. The CDR3 length is 13 residues. Per the germline V gene, CDR1 is GTSNPN and CDR2 is SVGIG (reference sequence). The V gene end was trimmed by 7 bases and the J gene end by 4 bases; junction bases not matched to a gene: 6. The CDR3 DNA reads TGTGCCTCGACGGGGGACAGGGGGTACGAGCAGTACTTC. Translated, it gives CASTGDRGYEQYF.

A few counts support this clone. The chain links TRBV13 to TRBJ2-3; 9 bases are a match to TRBD1. The CDR3 runs 17 residues. Trimming removed 5 bases from V and 4 bases from J; junction bases left unmatched: 13. The germline V gene has CDR1 PRHDT and CDR2 FYEKMQ (reference sequence). This chain's CDR3 is CASSQLVGTGQPDTQYF. CDR3 DNA sequence: TGTGCCAGCAGCCAACTCGTGGGGACAGGGCAACCAGATACGCAGTATTTT. Complete variable domain (other parts from reference TRBV13 and TRBJ2-3): AAGVIQSPRHLIKEKRETATLKCYPIPRHDTVYWYQQGPGQDPQFLISFYEKMQSDKGSIPDRFSAQQFSDYHSELNMSSLELGDSALYFCASSQLVGTGQPDTQYFGPGTRLTVL.

The chain combines TRBV7-9 with TRBJ2-5; TRBD2 matches 10 bases. The CDR3 runs to 15 residues. CDR1 and CDR2 (germline): SEHNR, FQNEAQ (reference sequence). Unmatched junction bases numbered 8, after V lost 5 bases and J lost 5 bases. CDR3 nucleotides: TGTGCCAGCAGCCCCCCACTAGCGGGGCAGGAGACCCAGTACTTC. Protein sequence: CASSPPLAGQETQYF.

The chain uses TRBV5-1 and TRBJ1-1, with no clear D. The CDR3 sequence is 14 residues long. Trimming stripped 2 bases from V and 0 bases from J, with 8 bases between. CDR1 and CDR2 from the germline V gene are SGHRS and YFSETQ. The CDR3: CASSFESMNTEAFF. CDR3 nucleotides: TGCGCCAGCAGCTTTGAGAGTATGAACACTGAAGCTTTCTTT.

The V and J genes are TRBV9 and TRBJ1-1; tentative D call: TRBD1 (6 bases). V was cut by 3 bases and J by 0 bases, with 18 bases left in between. The CDR3 extends over 17 amino acids. From germline, CDR1 is SGDLS and CDR2 YYNGEE. CDR3 region: CASSASFGTPMNTEAFF. The CDR3 DNA follows: TGTGCCAGCAGCGCGTCCTTCGGGACACCGATGAACACTGAAGCTTTCTTT.

About this clone: At one end the junction does not follow the germline gene, possibly because of a read error. The chain carries TRBV7-9 and TRBJ2-7, with TRBD1 identical over 8 bases. From germline, CDR1 is SEHNR and CDR2 FQNEAQ (reference sequence). The CDR3 runs to 14 residues. CDR3 DNA sequence: TGTTCCAGCAGCCGAGGACAGGGTAGCTACGAGCAGTACTTC. This gives the protein CSSSRGQGSYEQYF. Combining the CDR3 with reference TRBV7-9 and TRBJ2-7 gives the whole variable domain DTGVSQNPRHKITKRGQNVTFRCDPISEHNRLYWYRQTLGQGPEFLTYFQNEAQLEKSRLLSDRFSAERPKGSFSTLEIQRTEQGDSAMYLCSSSRGQGSYEQYFGPGTRLTVT.

The chain employs TRBV25-1 and TRBJ2-3; weak D call: TRBD2 (6 bases). Germline lookup yields CDR1 MGHDK and CDR2 SYGVNS. The CDR3 spans 14 residues. V was pared by 8 bases and J by 0 bases, with 12 bases between. The CDR3 bases are TGTGCCAGCGCCGACGGGACTAGCACAGATACGCAGTATTTT. Its protein product is CASADGTSTDTQYF. The full variable domain, with the rest looked up from reference TRBV25-1 and TRBJ2-3, is EADIYQTPRYLVIGTGKKITLECSQTMGHDKMYWYQQDPGMELHLIHYSYGVNSTEKGDLSSESTVSRIRTEHFPLTLESARPSHTSQYLCASADGTSTDTQYFGPGTRLTVL.

The rearrangement uses TRBV6-1 and TRBJ1-1, with a weak D call TRBD1 (6 bases). From germline, CDR1 is MNHNS and CDR2 SASEGT. The CDR3 length is 14 residues. Trimming removed 4 bases from V and 5 bases from J, with 14 bases in between. CDR3 loop: CASSASIRGTEAFF. CDR3 coding DNA: TGTGCCAGCAGTGCCTCTATAAGGGGGACTGAAGCTTTCTTT.

Comment on this clone: The junction differs from germline at one of its ends, possibly a read error. The chain couples TRBV7-7 to TRBJ1-1, with no clear D. The CDR3 extends over 13 amino acids. The germline gives CDR1 SSHAT, CDR2 FNYEAQ (reference sequence). CDR3 nucleotide sequence: TGTGCTAGCAGCTTACAAATGAACACTGAAGCTTTCTTT. It codes for CASSLQMNTEAFF.